This is a list of T cell receptor beta chains from one sample in a study of CD8+CD57+ T cells in acquired aplastic anemia. Each CDR3 protein is one row after TCRdb ran MiXCR on the reads. The sample holds 150,000 to 200,000 distinct CDR3 sequences, about 64% seen once. What was sequenced was sorted CD4+, CD8+, or CD8+CD57+ T cells (not recorded which) from PBMCs. All receptors derive from a human donor with severe aplastic anemia or a healthy control (not recorded which). The CDR3 runs from the conserved cysteine through the conserved F or W. Each record gives: J gene, clone size, V gene, D gene, CDR3 DNA, CDR3 protein. A D gene is named only where the DNA matches it firmly. Part of the rows lack a size; the others show once, few, many or a class for expanded clones.

TRBJ2-2 | - | TRBV7-2 | - | TGTGCCAGCAGCCCACGAGACAGGCCGCTGTTTTTT | CASSPRDRPLFF
TRBJ1-1 | - | TRBV5-6 | - | TGTGCCAGCAGCTCCAATGGGGGAAGGCGGACTGAAGCTTTCTTT | CASSSNGGRRTEAFF
TRBJ2-5 | - | TRBV7-2 | - | TGTGCCAGCAGCTTAGGCCTCGGGGGGCTGTCGGAGACCCAGTACTTC | CASSLGLGGLSETQYF
TRBJ2-3 | many | TRBV6-5 | - | TGTGCCAGCAGTTACTCGGGGCTAGCGACCGGTGCCACAGATACGCAGTATTTT | CASSYSGLATGATDTQYF
TRBJ1-5 | many | TRBV2 | - | TGTGCCAGCAACGGGAGTCCTAGCAATCAGCCCCAGCATTTT | CASNGSPSNQPQHF
TRBJ2-2 | - | TRBV9 | TRBD1 | TGTGCCAGCAGCGCGACAGGGGCGGTGACCGGGGGGCTGTTTTTT | CASSATGAVTGGLFF
TRBJ1-1 | - | TRBV20-1 | TRBD1 | TGCAGTGCTAGTCAATCGGTAGCGGGACAGCAAAACACTGAAGCTTTCTTT | CSASQSVAGQQNTEAFF
TRBJ2-5 | - | TRBV7-2 | - | TGTGCCAGCAGCTTAGTTGAACAGGGCGACGGTAACCTAGAGACCCAGTACTTC | CASSLVEQGDGNLETQYF
TRBJ2-3 | - | TRBV7-8 | TRBD2 | TGTGCCAGCAGCCATCGCCGGGGGGCAGATACGCAGTATTTT | CASSHRRGADTQYF
TRBJ1-2 | - | TRBV20-1 | - | TGCAGTGCTAGAGTTCAGGCTGGGGATGGCTACACCTTC | CSARVQAGDGYTF
TRBJ2-1 | - | TRBV10-3 | - | TGTGCCATCGCTCAGGCTTACAATGAGCAGTTCTTC | CAIAQAYNEQFF
TRBJ1-5 | once | TRBV15 | - | TGTGCCACCAGCTCCGACGGGGGGCGCGGTCAGCCCCAGCATTTT | CATSSDGGRGQPQHF
TRBJ2-7 | - | TRBV7-9 | - | TGTGCCAGCAGCTCCAGGGGCAAGGTGGGGGAAGAGTACTTC | CASSSRGKVGEEYF
TRBJ2-3 | once | TRBV19 | TRBD2 | TGTGCCAGTAGTTTGGGGGCTAGCGGGGGCACAGATACGCAGTATTTT | CASSLGASGGTDTQYF
TRBJ2-5 | - | TRBV29-1 | - | TGCAGCGTTGCACAAAAGAGTGAGACCCAGTACTTC | CSVAQKSETQYF
TRBJ2-3 | - | TRBV9 | TRBD1 | TGTGCCAGCAGCCAAGGCCTGGGACAGCTGAGCACAGATACGCAGTATTTT | CASSQGLGQLSTDTQYF
TRBJ1-5 | - | TRBV12-3/TRBV12-4 | - | TGTGCCAGCAGTTCCGGGACAAGCAATCAGCCCCAGCATTTT | CASSSGTSNQPQHF
TRBJ2-5 | - | TRBV7-7 | - | TGTGCTAGCAGCTCCGCGCGGCTAGGTGCGCAAGAGACCCAGTACTTC | CASSSARLGAQETQYF
TRBJ2-1 | - | TRBV19 | - | TGTGCCAGTAGTATGGGTGGCAGCTCCTACAATGAGCAGTTCTTC | CASSMGGSSYNEQFF
TRBJ2-3 | - | TRBV9 | - | TGTGCCAGCAGCGTAGCTACAGATACGCAGTATTTT | CASSVATDTQYF
TRBJ2-2 | many | TRBV6-5 | - | TGTGCCAGCAGGTCCCCTCGGGAGCTGTTTTTT | CASRSPRELFF